This T cell receptor beta chain was sequenced in a study of response to subunit inactivated influenza vaccine. This CDR3 spans 14 amino acids. The germline V and J ends were trimmed by 6 bases and 7 bases, with 15 bases remaining between them. Looked up from germline, CDR1 is MDHEN and CDR2 is SYDVKM. Each CDR3 protein is one row after TCRdb ran MiXCR on the RT-PCR reads. Of about 190,000 distinct CDR3 sequences in the sample, over 13% were seen once. Notes on this clonotype: What it recognizes is unknown.

Findings and caveats of the study: It was suggested by the authors that few new T cells are recruited by each seasonal influenza vaccination.

The clonotype comes from a middle-aged man who received an inactivated influenza vaccine. This rearrangement joins TRBV28 to TRBJ2-2; D possibly corresponds to TRBD1 (6 bases). The sequencing here drew on CD8+ T cells sorted from PBMCs, taken around 5 days after vaccination. The CDR3 DNA reads TGTGCCAGCAGCCCAGGGGTCATGGTCGGGGAGCTGTTTTTT. It is translated as CASSPGVMVGELFF. Full variable domain (outside the CDR3, taken from reference TRBV28 and TRBJ2-2): DVKVTQSSRYLVKRTGEKVFLECVQDMDHENMFWYRQDPGLGLRLIYFSYDVKMKEKGDIPEGYSVSREKKERFSLILESASTNQTSMYLCASSPGVMVGELFFGEGSRLTVL.